Listed below are T cell receptor beta chains from one sample, sequenced in a study of cytomegalovirus exposure and HLA in healthy donors. The assay was immunoSEQ multiplex PCR, and TCRdb's table has in-frame clones only and misses some. In the table there are about 200,000 clones, 80% to 90% of which are singletons. Sequencing used PBMCs. These TCRs come from a young woman in good health and CMV-seronegative. The CDR3 runs from the conserved cysteine through the conserved F or W. Each record gives: D gene, clone size, J gene, V gene, CDR3 protein, CDR3 DNA. A D gene is named only where the DNA matches it firmly. The size entry is marked missing in some rows and otherwise reads once, few, many or a size class.

>-|-|TRBJ2-7|TRBV28
CASSSGIYEQYF
TGTGCCAGCAGCTCAGGGATCTACGAGCAGTACTTC
>-|few|TRBJ2-3|TRBV11-3
CASSLDGDTQYF
TGTGCCAGCAGCTTAGACGGGGATACGCAGTATTTT
>-|-|TRBJ2-1|TRBV12-5
CASGLFLTSSYNEQFF
TGTGCTAGTGGTTTGTTCCTGACTAGCTCCTACAATGAGCAGTTCTTC
>TRBD1|-|TRBJ1-1|TRBV28
CASSPRTGHWGTEAFF
TGTGCCAGCAGTCCACGGACAGGGCATTGGGGGACTGAAGCTTTCTTT
>-|-|TRBJ1-5|TRBV27
CASSLRGGNQPQHF
TGTGCCAGCAGTTTAAGGGGGGGGAATCAGCCCCAGCATTTT
>-|-|TRBJ1-5|TRBV18
CASSPSPPNSNQPQHF
TGTGCCAGCTCACCAAGCCCCCCTAATAGCAATCAGCCCCAGCATTTT
>TRBD2|-|TRBJ2-3|TRBV5-4
CASSKRDSTDTQYF
TGTGCCAGCAGCAAGCGGGATAGCACAGATACGCAGTATTTT
>-|-|TRBJ2-4|TRBV28
CASSWDPGVAKNIQYF
TGTGCCAGCAGTTGGGACCCGGGGGTAGCCAAAAACATTCAGTACTTC
>TRBD2|-|TRBJ2-5|TRBV9
CASSVVAGGLETQYF
TGTGCCAGCAGCGTAGTAGCGGGGGGATTGGAGACCCAGTACTTC
>-|-|TRBJ2-3|TRBV18
CASSPLAMSDTQYF
TGTGCCAGCTCACCCTTAGCGATGAGTGATACGCAGTATTTT
>TRBD2|-|TRBJ2-2|TRBV29-1
CSVAGGAVTGELFF
TGCAGCGTTGCGGGGGGGGCGGTCACCGGGGAGCTGTTTTTT
>-|-|TRBJ2-1|TRBV2
CASSEETATYNEQFF
TGTGCCAGCAGTGAGGAGACAGCTACTTACAATGAGCAGTTCTTC
>-|-|TRBJ2-7|TRBV10-2
CASMTVSYEQYF
TGCGCCAGCATGACAGTGTCCTACGAGCAGTACTTC
>TRBD1|few|TRBJ2-7|TRBV4-1
CASSQPGTGNYEQYF
TGCGCCAGCAGCCAACCCGGGACAGGGAACTACGAGCAGTACTTC
>-|-|TRBJ2-5|TRBV4-1
CASSQETGAVDF
TGCGCCAGCAGCCAAGAAACTGGGGCCGTGGACTTC
>-|-|TRBJ1-5|TRBV2
CASSPTARGSQPQHF
TGTGCCAGCAGTCCCACGGCCAGAGGAAGTCAGCCCCAGCATTTT
>TRBD2|few|TRBJ2-7|TRBV5-4
CASSLRGGRYEQYF
TGTGCCAGCAGCTTGCGGGGGGGGAGATACGAGCAGTACTTC
>-|once|TRBJ2-6|TRBV6-5
CASSPTVSGANVLTF
TGTGCCAGCAGTCCAACAGTCTCTGGGGCCAACGTCCTGACTTTC
>-|few|TRBJ2-2|TRBV5-1
CASSLFQGRDTGELFF
TGCGCCAGCAGCTTGTTTCAGGGAAGGGACACCGGGGAGCTGTTTTTT
>TRBD1|-|TRBJ2-7|TRBV27
CASRPQGTPYEQYF
TGTGCCAGCCGACCACAGGGGACGCCCTACGAGCAGTACTTC
>TRBD2|-|TRBJ2-5|TRBV7-6
CASSLVERGDETQYF
TGTGCCAGCAGCTTAGTGGAGCGGGGGGACGAGACCCAGTACTTC
>TRBD1|-|TRBJ1-2|TRBV7-6
CASSLGQGGNYGYTF
TGTGCCAGCAGCTTAGGGCAGGGGGGAAACTATGGCTACACCTTC
>-|-|TRBJ2-7|TRBV6-1
CASSEGGPQYEQYF
TGTGCCAGCAGTGAGGGCGGGCCCCAATACGAGCAGTACTTC
>TRBD1|-|TRBJ1-4|TRBV6-5
CASSYSNRGEEKLFF
TGTGCCAGCAGTTACTCAAACAGGGGTGAGGAAAAACTGTTTTTT
>-|-|TRBJ2-2|TRBV14
CASSQEGVANTGELFF
TGTGCCAGCAGCCAAGAAGGAGTTGCGAACACCGGGGAGCTGTTTTTT
>TRBD1|-|TRBJ2-7|TRBV18
CASSPPGQSRGQGAGEQYF
TGTGCCAGCTCACCACCGGGACAGAGCAGGGGACAGGGGGCGGGCGAGCAGTACTTC
>TRBD1|-|TRBJ2-7|TRBV7-9
CASGGQVTYEQYF
TGTGCCAGCGGGGGACAGGTTACCTACGAGCAGTACTTC
>-|-|TRBJ1-2|TRBV7-8
CASRPTEAGNYGYTF
TGTGCCAGCAGGCCGACGGAGGCGGGGAATTATGGCTACACCTTC
>-|-|TRBJ2-7|TRBV5-5
CASSLGPQGYEQYF
TGTGCCAGCAGCTTGGGCCCCCAGGGCTACGAGCAGTACTTC
>-|-|TRBJ2-7|TRBV13
CASSLGDEQYF
TGTGCCAGCAGCTTAGGCGACGAGCAGTACTTC
>TRBD1|-|TRBJ2-7|TRBV6-5
CASSPGTGGTYEQYF
TGTGCCAGCAGCCCCGGGACAGGGGGCACCTACGAGCAGTACTTC
>-|many|TRBJ1-5|TRBV5-6
CASSRLRGGQPQHF
TGTGCCAGCAGCCGGCTCAGGGGTGGCCAGCCCCAGCATTTT
>-|-|TRBJ2-5|TRBV7-9
CASSLSPGVALETQYF
TGTGCCAGCAGCTTATCTCCAGGGGTCGCATTAGAGACCCAGTACTTC
>TRBD2|once|TRBJ2-1|TRBV5-4
CASSFRLATYNEQFF
TGTGCCAGCAGCTTTCGACTAGCGACCTACAATGAGCAGTTCTTC